This entry lists 10 T cell receptor beta chains sequenced from one sample in a study of a mutant IDH1 vaccine in newly diagnosed glioma. Their target antigens are unknown. Libraries were prepared by immunoSEQ multiplex PCR; TCRdb keeps only in-frame clonotypes and omits some of them. The sample contains roughly 48,000 clones, 76% of which appear only once. Indicated time point: week 35, safety follow-up. Doses consisted of 300 ug of mutant IDH1 20-mer peptide each, paired with topical imiquimod. The starting material was PBMCs, obtained from a glioma patient whose treatment included an IDH1 peptide vaccine. The receptor set was obtained from a man aged 35 to 55 with glioma.

This chain connects TRBV10-1 to TRBJ2-2, with TRBD2 as a possible D gene (6 bases). This CDR3 spans 14 amino acids. Between the trimmed V and J ends, which lost 3 bases and 5 bases, there was a span of 10 bases. Germline V gene sequence: CDR1 WNHNN, CDR2 SYGVQD (reference sequence). This CDR3 is CASSDGGDTGELFF. DNA for the CDR3: TGCGCCAGCAGTGACGGAGGGGATACCGGGGAGCTGTTTTTT.

The rearrangement links TRBV7-2 to TRBJ2-6; no clear D gene. Germline loops: CDR1 SGHTA, CDR2 FQGNSA. V dropped 5 bases and J dropped 8 bases, with 13 bases sitting between them. The CDR3 spans 14 residues. Written as DNA, the CDR3 is TGTGCCAGCAGCCAGGACCGGCGATCCAACGTCCTGACTTTC. It specifies CASSQDRRSNVLTF.

This clone was seen once. This chain joins TRBV25-1 and TRBJ2-5; D call uncertain. Trimming removed 4 bases from V and 11 bases from J, with 11 bases in between. The CDR3 sequence is 11 residues long. The germline V gene has CDR1 MGHDK and CDR2 SYGVNS. In DNA, the CDR3 is TGTGCCAGCAGTGCCCTCCAGGAGCAGTACTTC. Protein product: CASSALQEQYF.

The rearrangement links TRBV29-1 to TRBJ2-7, with a weak D call TRBD1 (7 bases). There are 11 residues in the CDR3. The germline V gene encodes CDR1 SQVTM and CDR2 ANQGSEA. Deletions cut 7 bases from V and 3 bases from J, with 10 bases between. The DNA for the CDR3 is TGCAGCGGCGGGGACAGCTACGAGCAGTACTTC. Translation gives CSGGDSYEQYF.

In its sample, this clone was seen a few times. V is TRBV2 and J is TRBJ1-4, with D unclear. The CDR3 totals 12 residues. Germline lookup yields CDR1 SNHLY and CDR2 FYNNEI. V dropped 7 bases and J dropped 7 bases, with 10 bases sitting between them. The chain's CDR3 is CASNLGSEKLFF. CDR3 DNA sequence: TGTGCCAGCAATCTTGGGAGTGAAAAACTGTTTTTT.

The V and J genes are TRBV6-4 and TRBJ1-2; 12 positions match TRBD1. The length of the CDR3 is 15 residues. CDR1 is MRHNA, CDR2 SNTAGT, per germline. V lost 3 bases, J lost 5 bases, and 4 bases stayed unmatched. The CDR3 region is CASSEGDRGRYGYTF. The CDR3 DNA sequence: TGTGCCAGCAGTGAAGGGGACAGGGGGCGTTATGGCTACACCTTC.

This chain links TRBV7-9 with TRBJ2-3; 7 bases are a match to TRBD2. This CDR3 spans 16 amino acids. Germline CDR1 and CDR2: SEHNR and FQNEAQ (reference sequence). V was pared by 1 base and J by 3 bases, with 7 bases of the junction left unmatched. The CDR3 is CASSLGGREWTDTQYF. The CDR3 region has the DNA TGTGCCAGCAGCTTAGGAGGGCGGGAGTGGACAGATACGCAGTATTTT.

This clone was seen just once. The CDR3 is CASSYSGTDYNEQFF. The CDR3 DNA reads TGTGCCAGCAGTTACTCGGGGACAGACTACAATGAGCAGTTCTTC. The rearrangement links TRBV6-5 to TRBJ2-1; TRBD1 agrees at 7 bases. The V and J ends lost 0 bases and 3 bases, in that order; junction bases with no gene match: 2. The CDR3 covers 15 residues. Germline V lookup: CDR1 MNHEY, CDR2 SVGAGI.

This clone has only one observation. This chain links TRBV11-1 with TRBJ2-7; D not resolved. The CDR3 length is 12 residues. Germline V gene data show CDR1 as SGHAT and CDR2 as FQDESV (reference sequence). Trimming pared 8 bases from V and 4 bases from J, leaving 12 bases between. CDR3 bases: TGTGCCAGCGGGCCCGACCTTTACGAGCAGTACTTC. It translates to CASGPDLYEQYF.

The sample holds a few counts of this clone. V is TRBV9 and J is TRBJ1-1; D is ambiguous. CDR3 length: 14 amino acids. From germline, CDR1 is SGDLS and CDR2 YYNGEE. Trimming removed 3 bases from V and 3 bases from J, with 12 bases in between. In DNA, the CDR3 is TGTGCCAGCAGCGCCTCTGTCCGGGACACTGAAGCTTTCTTT. It yields the protein CASSASVRDTEAFF. Full variable domain (outside the CDR3, taken from reference TRBV9 and TRBJ1-1): DSGVTQTPKHLITATGQRVTLRCSPRSGDLSVYWYQQSLDQGLQFLIQYYNGEERAKGNILERFSAQQFPDLHSELNLSSLELGDSALYFCASSASVRDTEAFFGQGTRLTVV.